Reported below is one TCR beta chain. Its cognate antigen is unknown. The entry originates in a study of T cell responses to AZD1222 COVID-19 vaccine. Study-level results: Vaccine-related CD4 TCRs covered spike, predominating at 160-218 and 743-854.

The CDR3 contains 13 residues. CDR1 is WSHSY and CDR2 is SAAADI in the germline V gene. The V end lost 4 bases, the J end lost 11 bases, and 12 bases lay between the germline ends. TCRdb keeps only in-frame clones here, not all; method: immunoSEQ multiplex PCR. This table holds around 95,000 clones, 80% to 90% found once. The sequencing used peripheral blood, collected on day 0 of AZD1222 vaccination. The source is an adult in good health. The V gene is TRBV10-2, the J gene TRBJ1-6; a possible D gene is TRBD1 (6 bases). CDR3 sequence: CASSAQTGPPLHF. The CDR3 bases are TGCGCCAGCAGTGCGCAAACAGGGCCACCCCTCCACTTT.